Each of the 21 T cell receptor beta chains below was sequenced from the same sample in a study of blood T cell repertoires in COVID-19 (dated by TCRdb to between 2020 and 2021). Library method: the immunoSEQ multiplex PCR assay. The table was pulled from immuneACCESS by TCRdb, which kept in-frame rearrangements only. Such tables lose some clones; where checked, under half of the loss comes from unresolved V genes, and the rest has no known cause. Counted in this sample were over 150,000 clones; approximately 83% of them appeared once. Roughly 12% of the sample goes to the ten largest clones. The sequencing sample was made of peripheral blood. The receptors here all came from a woman aged 60-75 years with COVID-19, enrolled during active disease.

J is TRBJ1-1 and V is TRBV9; 9 bases agree with TRBD1. The CDR3 is made up of 15 amino acids. With V trimmed by 0 bases and J by 3 bases, 3 bases remained unmatched. CDR1 is SGDLS and CDR2 is YYNGEE in the germline V gene. CDR3 nucleotide sequence: TGTGCCAGCAGCGTAGTCGACAGGGGGTACACTGAAGCTTTCTTT. It yields the protein CASSVVDRGYTEAFF.

Written as DNA, the CDR3 is TGTGCCAGCCGACAGGGGCAGCCCCAGCATTTT. Translation: CASRQGQPQHF. The rearrangement links TRBV2 to TRBJ1-5; TRBD1 aligns across 8 bases. Looked up from germline, CDR1 is SNHLY and CDR2 is FYNNEI. This CDR3 comprises 11 residues. V lost 8 bases to trimming and J lost 7 bases; unmatched junction nucleotides: 1.

This clone appeared a single time. The chain combines TRBV30 with TRBJ1-2; TRBD1 matches at 10 bases. This CDR3 contains 15 residues. The V segment lost 3 bases and the J segment 8 bases; nucleotides outside the gene matches: 12. Per the germline V gene, CDR1 is GTSNPN and CDR2 is SVGIG (reference sequence). The CDR3 sequence: CAWSVTGQGFRGYTF. The CDR3 bases are TGTGCCTGGAGCGTCACGGGACAGGGGTTTCGAGGCTACACCTTC. Looking up the rest from reference TRBV30 and TRBJ1-2 gives the full variable domain: SQTIHQWPATLVQPVGSPLSLECTVEGTSNPNLYWYRQAAGRGLQLLFYSVGIGQISSEVPQNLSASRPQDRQFILSSKKLLLSDSGFYLCAWSVTGQGFRGYTFGSGTRLTVV.

This rearrangement joins TRBV19 to TRBJ1-1; D not resolved. Germline V gene lookup returns CDR1 LNHDA and CDR2 SQIVND (reference sequence). V shed 0 bases and J shed 4 bases, with 12 bases lying between them. This CDR3 has 15 residues. The CDR3 loop reads CASSIDAGTVTEAFF. CDR3 DNA sequence: TGTGCCAGTAGTATAGATGCGGGTACTGTCACTGAAGCTTTCTTT.

The chain employs TRBV6-2 or TRBV6-3 and TRBJ1-2; D not resolved. The germline CDR1 and CDR2 sequences are MNHEY and SVGEGT. CDR3 length: 14 amino acids. V shed 2 bases and J shed 6 bases, with 13 bases lying between them. CDR3 amino acids: CASSYGQESNGYTF. The CDR3 DNA sequence: TGTGCCAGCAGTTACGGGCAGGAATCTAATGGCTACACCTTC.

The V call is TRBV19, the J call TRBJ2-1, with 7 bases identical to TRBD2. V trimming: 7 bases; J trimming: 8 bases; junction bases outside the gene matches: 8. Per the germline V gene, CDR1 is LNHDA and CDR2 is SQIVND (reference sequence). The CDR3 contains 13 residues. Here the CDR3 DNA reads TGTGCCAGTACCCGGCGGGGGAGCTATGAGCAGTTCTTC. Encoded protein: CASTRRGSYEQFF.

The chain is built from TRBV3-1 (or the pseudogene TRBV3-2) and TRBJ2-2; TRBD2 matches 12 bases. The CDR3 length is 16 residues. J was trimmed by 4 bases and V by 4 bases; bases with no gene match: 4. From germline, CDR1 is LGHDT and CDR2 YNNKEL (reference sequence). As DNA, the CDR3 is TGTGCCAGCAGCCCTCGGGGACTAGCGGGCACCGGGGAGCTGTTTTTT. Its protein product is CASSPRGLAGTGELFF.

This clone was observed once. The V and J genes are TRBV7-9 and TRBJ1-2, with a weak D call TRBD1 (5 bases). CDR3 length: 14 residues. The germline CDR1 and CDR2 sequences are SEHNR and FQNEAQ (reference sequence). V dropped 0 bases and J dropped 4 bases, with 9 bases sitting between them. CDR3 in DNA: TGTGCCAGCAGCTTAGCGGCAGGGCGCTATGGCTACACCTTC. This encodes CASSLAAGRYGYTF. Full variable domain (missing parts from reference TRBV7-9 and TRBJ1-2): DTGVSQNPRHKITKRGQNVTFRCDPISEHNRLYWYRQTLGQGPEFLTYFQNEAQLEKSRLLSDRFSAERPKGSFSTLEIQRTEQGDSAMYLCASSLAAGRYGYTFGSGTRLTVV.

This chain joins TRBV25-1 and TRBJ1-6, with TRBD1 matching over 9 bases. Germline V gives CDR1 MGHDK, CDR2 SYGVNS. The CDR3 is 13 residues long. The trim removed 7 bases at V and 14 bases at J, leaving 9 bases unmatched. CDR3 in DNA: TGTGCCAGCACTACAGGGGGCGGATGGTCCCTCCACTTT. Its translation is CASTTGGGWSLHF.

The genes are TRBV29-1 and TRBJ1-1, with D unresolved. The CDR3 has 10 amino acids. The V gene's germline CDR1 is SQVTM and CDR2 ANQGSEA. The DNA of the CDR3 is TGCGCCGGCGGGCAGGAGGAAGCTTTCTTT. Translating it yields CAGGQEEAFF.

This clone was found once. The CDR3 sequence: CASSVRWTEAFF. In nucleotides, the CDR3 is TGTGCCAGCAGTGTGAGGTGGACTGAAGCTTTCTTT. The chain employs TRBV2 and TRBJ1-1; D unclear. Germline CDR1 and CDR2: SNHLY and FYNNEI. The germline V and J ends were trimmed by 4 bases and 5 bases, with 8 bases remaining between them. The CDR3 totals 12 residues. The complete variable domain, with remaining parts taken from reference TRBV2 and TRBJ1-1, reads EPEVTQTPSHQVTQMGQEVILRCVPISNHLYFYWYRQILGQKVEFLVSFYNNEISEKSEIFDDQFSVERPDGSNFTLKIRSTKLEDSAMYFCASSVRWTEAFFGQGTRLTVV.

J is TRBJ2-1 and V is TRBV5-1; no definite D call. This CDR3 comprises 15 residues. Trimming took 5 bases from V and 1 from J, leaving 13 bases between them. Germline V gene data show CDR1 as SGHRS and CDR2 as YFSETQ. DNA of the CDR3: TGCGCCAGCAGTCCACCCGCGGATTCCTACAATGAGCAGTTCTTC. This translates into CASSPPADSYNEQFF.

This clone was seen just once. The genes are TRBV6-5 and TRBJ1-5, with TRBD1 identical over 7 bases. CDR1 and CDR2 from the germline V gene are MNHEY and SVGAGI. Unmatched junction bases numbered 9, after V lost 11 bases and J lost 2 bases. The CDR3 has 14 amino acids. The CDR3 bases are TGTGCCGTACAGGGGTCCACGGGCAATCAGCCCCAGCATTTT. This gives the protein CAVQGSTGNQPQHF.

The chain employs TRBV7-8 and TRBJ1-2, with TRBD1 matching 8 bases. From germline, CDR1 is SGHVS and CDR2 FQNEAQ. This CDR3 has 12 amino acids. Germline trimming cut 3 bases from V and 10 bases from J; bases unmatched to any gene: 4. CDR3 coding DNA: TGTGCCAGCAGCTTCGCGGACAGGGCCTACACCTTC. It specifies CASSFADRAYTF.

This chain joins TRBV30 and TRBJ1-2; D is uncertain. V shed 1 base and J shed 0 bases, with 9 bases lying between them. From germline, CDR1 is GTSNPN and CDR2 SVGIG (reference sequence). This CDR3 has 14 amino acids. CDR3 nucleotides: TGTGCCTGGAGTGACCGGACTTCTAACTATGGCTACACCTTC. Residues: CAWSDRTSNYGYTF. The full variable domain, completed using reference TRBV30 and TRBJ1-2, is SQTIHQWPATLVQPVGSPLSLECTVEGTSNPNLYWYRQAAGRGLQLLFYSVGIGQISSEVPQNLSASRPQDRQFILSSKKLLLSDSGFYLCAWSDRTSNYGYTFGSGTRLTVV.

This chain links TRBV9 with TRBJ2-1, with 12 bases aligning to TRBD2. V lost 0 bases, J lost 8 bases, and 6 bases stayed unmatched. The CDR3 totals 16 residues. From germline, CDR1 is SGDLS and CDR2 YYNGEE. This CDR3 is CASSVVGTSGLDEQFF. The CDR3 nucleotides are TGTGCCAGCAGCGTAGTCGGGACTAGCGGGTTGGATGAGCAGTTCTTC.

The chain has TRBV18 and TRBJ2-5; TRBD2 matches at 8 bases. Germline CDR1 is KGHSH and CDR2 is LQKENI. There are 15 residues in the CDR3. Losses at the gene ends were 3 bases for V and 5 bases for J; bases not matched to a gene: 8. CDR3 sequence reads: CASSPVAGGGETQYF. DNA of the CDR3: TGTGCCAGCTCACCTGTGGCGGGAGGAGGGGAGACCCAGTACTTC.

V gene TRBV6-5 combines with J gene TRBJ2-1; TRBD2 matches at 11 bases. CDR1 and CDR2 (germline): MNHEY, SVGAGI. The CDR3 totals 15 residues. Losses at the gene ends were 6 bases for V and 5 bases for J; bases not matched to a gene: 6. CDR3 loop: CASRLAGEGHNEQFF. CDR3 nucleotide sequence: TGTGCCAGCAGACTAGCGGGAGAGGGACACAATGAGCAGTTCTTC.

The chain is built from TRBV9 and TRBJ1-3, with D perhaps TRBD1 (6 bases). The CDR3 sequence is 15 residues long. Germline lookup yields CDR1 SGDLS and CDR2 YYNGEE. Trimming pared 2 bases from V and 0 bases from J, leaving 9 bases between. The CDR3 here is CASSVAQGSGNTIYF. The DNA for the CDR3 is TGTGCCAGCAGCGTCGCACAGGGCTCTGGAAACACCATATATTTT.

This rearrangement joins TRBV7-3 to TRBJ1-2, with D possibly TRBD1 on 6 matching bases. Germline CDR1 reads SGHTA; CDR2 reads FQGTGA. V was shortened by 5 bases and J by 8 bases, with 12 bases between the two germline ends. There are 12 residues in the CDR3. The CDR3 nucleotides are TGTGCCAGCAGCCCCCCGCAGGGGGGCTACACCTTC. This codes for CASSPPQGGYTF.

The V and J genes are TRBV25-1 and TRBJ1-6, with 7 bases that match TRBD1. The junction had 12 bases not matched to a gene; V was cut back by 4 bases and J by 6 bases. This CDR3 is 17 amino acids long. Germline lookup yields CDR1 MGHDK and CDR2 SYGVNS. CDR3: CASSGHDRAFSNSPLHF. DNA of the CDR3: TGTGCCAGCAGTGGTCATGACAGGGCGTTTAGTAATTCACCCCTCCACTTT.